This entry concerns a single T cell receptor (beta chain). The data belong to a study of T cell changes during pregnancy in multiple sclerosis. Sequencing used immunoSEQ multiplex PCR; TCRdb keeps in-frame clones, though not all of them. The sample contains under 90,000 clones, roughly 92% of which appear only once. V shed 7 bases and J shed 5 bases, with 15 bases lying between them. Germline assignment: CDR1 LNHDA and CDR2 SQIVND (reference sequence). The CDR3 length is 14 residues. The source material was peripheral blood, sampled after pregnancy. This receptor was identified in a female donor in good health, enrolled as a control in a pregnancy study. V usage is TRBV19 and J usage is TRBJ1-5, with a tentative D call TRBD1 (5 bases). The CDR3 DNA is TGTGCCAGTATGGGTGGGGCGGGACATCAGCCCCAGCATTTT. As protein: CASMGGAGHQPQHF.